This T cell receptor (beta chain) stems from a study of blood T cell repertoires in COVID-19. About the study: Researchers got acute and convalescent COVID-19 samples from the United States, Italy and Spain. Sources were T cells, B-cell-depleted T cells, or PBMCs; the material itself was cDNA or gDNA.

The V gene's germline CDR1 is MDHEN and CDR2 SYDVKM. This CDR3 is 15 amino acids long. Trimming pared 5 bases from V and 1 base from J, leaving 15 bases between. The table lists this clone with a count of one. Study processing details: Estimation of nucleated cell counts was performed using reference gene primer amplification. The assay was immunoSEQ multiplex PCR, and TCRdb's table has in-frame clones only and misses some. The D gene and trimming were derived from the DNA, and the V and J assignments and clone size from that table. The sample consists of about 130,000 clones, more than 75% of them appearing once.

V gene TRBV28 combines with J gene TRBJ2-7, with TRBD2 as a possible D gene (6 bases). The material sequenced was peripheral blood. The source of this sequence is a woman aged 55-69 years with acute or convalescent COVID-19. CDR3 in DNA: TGTGCCAGCAGTCCTCCGGGACTCGCTTCCTACGAGCAGTACTTC. Translated: CASSPPGLASYEQYF.